The sequence of this T cell receptor (beta chain) was determined in a study of blood T cell repertoires in COVID-19. About the study: Some COVID-19 samples were acute and others convalescent; all came from the United States, Italy and Spain.

The ends lost 4 bases at V and 3 bases at J; junction bases unmatched: 7. This CDR3 contains 15 residues. Germline V gives CDR1 SGHDT, CDR2 YYEEEE. Seattle patient enrollment occurred during active infection, with longitudinal follow-up thereafter. Original processing notes: From reference gene primer amplification, estimates of nucleated cell counts were derived. The protocol was immunoSEQ multiplex PCR, while the TCRdb copy is restricted to in-frame clones and leaves out a portion. V, J and clone size are taken as reported in that table, and D and trimming were inferred from the DNA itself. Here the sample spans around 340,000 clones, around 88% being singletons.

The sequencing input was peripheral blood. V and J are TRBV5-6 and TRBJ2-3; 8 bases align to TRBD1. This TCR derives from a woman aged 55-70 years with COVID-19, enrolled during active disease. The CDR3 sequence is CASSDRDRITDTQYF. CDR3 DNA sequence: TGTGCCAGCAGCGATCGGGACAGGATAACAGATACGCAGTATTTT.